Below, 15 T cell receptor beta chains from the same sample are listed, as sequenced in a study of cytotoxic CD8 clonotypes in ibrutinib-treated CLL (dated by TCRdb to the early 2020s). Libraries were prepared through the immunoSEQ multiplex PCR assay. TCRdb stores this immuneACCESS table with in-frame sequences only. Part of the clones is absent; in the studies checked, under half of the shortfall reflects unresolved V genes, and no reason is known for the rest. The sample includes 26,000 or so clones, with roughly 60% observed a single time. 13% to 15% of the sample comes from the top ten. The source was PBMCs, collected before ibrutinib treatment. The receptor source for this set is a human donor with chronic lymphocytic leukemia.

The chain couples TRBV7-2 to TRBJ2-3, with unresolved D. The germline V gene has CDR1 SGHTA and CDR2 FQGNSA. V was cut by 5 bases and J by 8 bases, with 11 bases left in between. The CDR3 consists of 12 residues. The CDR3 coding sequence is TGTGCCAGCAGCGCGTACTCGACTACGCAGTATTTT. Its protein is CASSAYSTTQYF.

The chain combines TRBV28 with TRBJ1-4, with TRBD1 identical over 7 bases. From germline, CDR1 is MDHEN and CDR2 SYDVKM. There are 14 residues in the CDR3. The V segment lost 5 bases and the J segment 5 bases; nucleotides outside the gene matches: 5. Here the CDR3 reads CASSEQGNNEKLFF. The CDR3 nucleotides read TGTGCCAGCAGTGAACAGGGGAACAATGAAAAACTGTTTTTT.

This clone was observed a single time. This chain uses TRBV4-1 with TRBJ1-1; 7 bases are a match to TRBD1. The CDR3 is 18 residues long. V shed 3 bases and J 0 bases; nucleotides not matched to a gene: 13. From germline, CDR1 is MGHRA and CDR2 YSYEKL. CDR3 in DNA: TGCGCCAGCAGCCATCCAAAGGGGGCGCTTGGAGTGAACACTGAAGCTTTCTTT. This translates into CASSHPKGALGVNTEAFF.

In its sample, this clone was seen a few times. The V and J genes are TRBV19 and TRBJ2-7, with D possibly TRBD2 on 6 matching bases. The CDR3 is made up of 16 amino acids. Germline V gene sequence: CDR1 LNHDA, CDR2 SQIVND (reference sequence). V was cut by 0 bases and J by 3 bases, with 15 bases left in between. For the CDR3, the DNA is TGTGCCAGTAGTATAGATGGACGGGACTCCATCTACGAGCAGTACTTC. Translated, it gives CASSIDGRDSIYEQYF.

CDR3 in amino acids: CASSQDARGWRETQYF. The CDR3 DNA sequence: TGCGCCAGCAGCCAAGATGCAAGGGGCTGGAGAGAGACCCAGTACTTC. V and J are TRBV4-1 and TRBJ2-5, with D possibly being TRBD1 (5 bases). The CDR3 covers 16 residues. Germline V gene sequence: CDR1 MGHRA, CDR2 YSYEKL. The V gene lost 0 bases and the J gene lost 4 bases, with 15 bases spanning the gap.

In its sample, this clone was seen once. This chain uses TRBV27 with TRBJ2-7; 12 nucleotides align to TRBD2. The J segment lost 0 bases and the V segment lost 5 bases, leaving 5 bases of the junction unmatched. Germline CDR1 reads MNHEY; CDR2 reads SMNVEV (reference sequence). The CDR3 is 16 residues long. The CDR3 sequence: CASSATSGSLSYEQYF. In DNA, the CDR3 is TGTGCCAGCAGTGCGACTAGCGGGAGTCTCTCCTACGAGCAGTACTTC.

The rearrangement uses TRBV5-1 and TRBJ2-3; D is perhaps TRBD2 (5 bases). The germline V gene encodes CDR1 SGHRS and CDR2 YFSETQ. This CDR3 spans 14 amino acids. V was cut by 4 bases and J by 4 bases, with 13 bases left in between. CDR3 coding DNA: TGCGCCAGCAGCGAGGTTAGCGTTTCAGATACGCAGTATTTT. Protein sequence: CASSEVSVSDTQYF. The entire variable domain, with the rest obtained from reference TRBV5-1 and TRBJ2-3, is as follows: KAGVTQTPRYLIKTRGQQVTLSCSPISGHRSVSWYQQTPGQGLQFLFEYFSETQRNKGNFPGRFSGRQFSNSRSEMNVSTLELGDSALYLCASSEVSVSDTQYFGPGTRLTVL.

The chain's CDR3 is CASSSGRGTGGYNEQFF. CDR3 sequence (DNA): TGTGCCAGCAGCTCCGGGCGGGGGACCGGGGGGTACAATGAGCAGTTCTTC. The chain recombines TRBV7-2 with TRBJ2-1; 7 bases line up with TRBD2. Germline V CDR1 and CDR2: SGHTA, FQGNSA. The CDR3 length is 17 residues. The V gene end was trimmed by 4 bases and the J gene end by 4 bases; junction bases not matched to a gene: 13.

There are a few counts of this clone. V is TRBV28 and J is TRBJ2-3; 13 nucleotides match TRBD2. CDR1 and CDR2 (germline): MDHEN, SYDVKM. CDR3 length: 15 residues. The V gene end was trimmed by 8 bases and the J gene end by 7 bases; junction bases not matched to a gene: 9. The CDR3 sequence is CASCAGTSGTNTQYF. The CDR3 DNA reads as TGTGCCAGCTGCGCCGGGACTAGCGGGACAAATACGCAGTATTTT.

CDR3 in amino acids: CASSGQGAKVEQFF. The CDR3 DNA reads as TGTGCCAGTAGTGGACAGGGGGCTAAGGTTGAGCAGTTCTTC. The rearrangement uses TRBV19 and TRBJ2-1, with TRBD1 matching over 11 bases. The trim removed 5 bases at V and 9 bases at J, leaving 6 bases unmatched. The CDR3 extends over 14 amino acids. Germline CDR1 is LNHDA and CDR2 is SQIVND (reference sequence).

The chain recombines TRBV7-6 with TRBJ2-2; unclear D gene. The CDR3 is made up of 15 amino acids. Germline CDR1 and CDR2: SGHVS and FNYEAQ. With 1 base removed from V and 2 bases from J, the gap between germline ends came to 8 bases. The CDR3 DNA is TGTGCCAGCAGCTTAGGTGGGCTAAACACCGGGGAGCTGTTTTTT. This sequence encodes CASSLGGLNTGELFF. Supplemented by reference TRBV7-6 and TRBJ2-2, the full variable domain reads GAGVSQSPRYKVTKRGQDVALRCDPISGHVSLYWYRQALGQGPEFLTYFNYEAQQDKSGLPNDRFSAERPEGSISTLTIQRTEQRDSAMYRCASSLGGLNTGELFFGEGSRLTVL.

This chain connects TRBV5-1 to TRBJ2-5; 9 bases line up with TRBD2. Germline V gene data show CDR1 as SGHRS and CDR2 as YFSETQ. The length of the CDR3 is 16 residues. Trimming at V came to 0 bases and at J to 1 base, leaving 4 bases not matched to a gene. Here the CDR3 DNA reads TGCGCCAGCAGCTTGGGCGTAGCGGGAGCCCAAGAGACCCAGTACTTC. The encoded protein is CASSLGVAGAQETQYF.

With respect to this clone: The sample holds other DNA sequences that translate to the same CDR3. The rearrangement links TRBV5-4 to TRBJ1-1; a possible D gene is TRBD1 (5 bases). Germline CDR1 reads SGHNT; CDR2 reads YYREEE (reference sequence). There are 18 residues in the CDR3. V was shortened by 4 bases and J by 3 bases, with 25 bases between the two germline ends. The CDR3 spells CASSGGREGVGLYTEAFF. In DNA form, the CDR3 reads TGTGCCAGCAGCGGAGGCAGGGAAGGGGTTGGGTTGTACACTGAAGCTTTCTTT.

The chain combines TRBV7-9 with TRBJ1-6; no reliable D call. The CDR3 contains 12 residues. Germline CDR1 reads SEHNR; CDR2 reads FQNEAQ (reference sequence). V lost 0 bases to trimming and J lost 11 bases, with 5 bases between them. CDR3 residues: CASSLAGPPLHF. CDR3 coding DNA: TGTGCCAGCAGCTTAGCAGGGCCACCCCTCCACTTT.

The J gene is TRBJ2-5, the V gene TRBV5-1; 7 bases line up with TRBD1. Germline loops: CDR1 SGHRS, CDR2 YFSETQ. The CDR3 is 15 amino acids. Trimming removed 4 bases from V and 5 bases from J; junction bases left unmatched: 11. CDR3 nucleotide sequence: TGCGCCAGCAGCCGAGGGTCGACAGGGTTGGAGACCCAGTACTTC. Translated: CASSRGSTGLETQYF.